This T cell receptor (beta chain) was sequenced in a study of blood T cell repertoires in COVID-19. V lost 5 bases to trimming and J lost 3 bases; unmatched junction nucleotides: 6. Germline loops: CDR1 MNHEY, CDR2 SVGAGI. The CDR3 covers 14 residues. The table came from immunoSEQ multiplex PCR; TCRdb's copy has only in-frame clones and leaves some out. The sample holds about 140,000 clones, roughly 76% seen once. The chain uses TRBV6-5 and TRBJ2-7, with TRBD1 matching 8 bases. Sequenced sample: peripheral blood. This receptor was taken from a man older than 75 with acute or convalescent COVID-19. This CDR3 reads CASSRYRGDYEQYF. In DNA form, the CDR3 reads TGTGCCAGCAGTCGCTACAGGGGGGACTACGAGCAGTACTTC.